This TCR beta chain is from a study of spatial heterogeneity in lung cancer. Study at large: Alpha-chain sequences were consistently detected in smaller numbers than beta-chain sequences. Every unique TCR and UMI combination, on average, appeared more than ten times in raw reads.

The germline V gene encodes CDR1 SSHAT and CDR2 FNYEAQ (reference sequence). CDR3 length: 17 amino acids. Every individual TCR cDNA molecule carried its own unique molecular identifier, which allowed correction of PCR and sequencing errors. TCRdb independently ran MiXCR on the 5' RACE reads; one entry per CDR3 protein. The sample holds 50,000 to 65,000 distinct CDR3 sequences, about 8% seen once. The sample's time point: sample taken at primary tumor resection. Extraction of whole RNA from tumor, nontumor lung or frozen PBMC preceded unsorted sequencing. The donor population consisted of approximately 79 patients with untreated, early-stage non-small cell lung cancer. As regards this clonotype: The junction does not match germline at one end; this may be a read error.

The sequenced sample was PBMCs, obtained at surgery. The chain links TRBV7-7 to TRBJ2-3; perhaps D is TRBD1 or TRBD2 (7 bases each). The receptor's source is a female donor with early-stage non-small cell lung cancer. The CDR3 DNA sequence: TGTGCTAGCAGCCCAGGGGGGGGTAGCGGTAGCACAGATACGCAGTATTTT. Encoded protein: CASSPGGGSGSTDTQYF.